This T cell receptor beta chain was sequenced in a study of Ad26.COV2.S vaccination and SARS-CoV-2 variants. Regarding this clone: Its antigen is unknown.

Data came from immunoSEQ multiplex PCR; TCRdb stores just in-frame clones and leaves some out. Among about 350,000 clones listed, roughly nine tenths were seen once. Findings of the study overall: It was found that vaccine and placebo recipients had similar non-spike TCR breadth.

CDR1 and CDR2 (germline): PRHDT, FYEKMQ (reference sequence). V was shortened by 6 bases and J by 3 bases, with 18 bases between the two germline ends. The CDR3 loop spans 15 amino acids. The chain recombines TRBV13 with TRBJ2-7; D might be TRBD1 or TRBD2, each matching 5 bases. The source was peripheral blood, collected after recovery from COVID-19. This clonotype was sampled from a human donor who had recovered from COVID-19. DNA of the CDR3: TGTGCCAGCAGATTGGGGGTGACCGACGGCTACGAGCAGTACTTC. Protein: CASRLGVTDGYEQYF.